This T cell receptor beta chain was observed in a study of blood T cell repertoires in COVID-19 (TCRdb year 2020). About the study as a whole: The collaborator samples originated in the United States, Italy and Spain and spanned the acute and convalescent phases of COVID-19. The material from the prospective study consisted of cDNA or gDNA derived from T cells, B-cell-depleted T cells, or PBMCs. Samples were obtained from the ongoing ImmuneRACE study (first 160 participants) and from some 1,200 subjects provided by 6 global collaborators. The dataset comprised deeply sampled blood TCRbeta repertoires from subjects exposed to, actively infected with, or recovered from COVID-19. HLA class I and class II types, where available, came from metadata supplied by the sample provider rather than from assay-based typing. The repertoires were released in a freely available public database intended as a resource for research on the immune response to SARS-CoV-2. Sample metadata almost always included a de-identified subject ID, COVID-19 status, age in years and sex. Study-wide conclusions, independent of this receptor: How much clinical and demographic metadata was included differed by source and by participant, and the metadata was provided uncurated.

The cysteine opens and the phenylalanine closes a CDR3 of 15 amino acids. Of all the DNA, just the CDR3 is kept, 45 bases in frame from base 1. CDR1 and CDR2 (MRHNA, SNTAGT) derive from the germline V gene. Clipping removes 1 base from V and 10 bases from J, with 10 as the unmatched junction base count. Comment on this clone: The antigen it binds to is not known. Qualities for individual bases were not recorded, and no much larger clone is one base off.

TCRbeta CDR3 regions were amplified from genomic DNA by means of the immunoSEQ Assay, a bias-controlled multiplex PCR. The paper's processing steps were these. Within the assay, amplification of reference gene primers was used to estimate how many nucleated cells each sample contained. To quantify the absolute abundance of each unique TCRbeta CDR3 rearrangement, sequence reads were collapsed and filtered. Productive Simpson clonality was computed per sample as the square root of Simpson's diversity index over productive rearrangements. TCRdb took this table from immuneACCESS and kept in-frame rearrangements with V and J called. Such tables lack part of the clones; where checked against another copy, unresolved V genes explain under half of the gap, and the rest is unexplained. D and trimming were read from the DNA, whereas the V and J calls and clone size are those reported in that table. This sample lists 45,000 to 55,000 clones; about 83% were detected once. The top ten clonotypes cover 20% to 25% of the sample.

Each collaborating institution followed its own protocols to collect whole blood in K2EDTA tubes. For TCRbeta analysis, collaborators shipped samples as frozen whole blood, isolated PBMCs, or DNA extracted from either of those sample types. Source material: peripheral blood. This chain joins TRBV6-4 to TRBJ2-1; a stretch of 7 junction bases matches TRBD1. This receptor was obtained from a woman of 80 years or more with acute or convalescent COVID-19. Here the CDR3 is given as CASSDWDRGVGEQFF. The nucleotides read TGTGCCAGCAGTGACTGGGACAGAGGAGTTGGGGAGCAGTTCTTC.